This is a list of T cell receptor beta chains from one sample in a study of T cells after yellow fever vaccination. MiXCR, run by TCRdb on the 5' RACE reads, gives a single entry per CDR3 protein. The sample gives roughly 310,000 distinct CDR3 sequences, roughly 3.5% of which show up once; around 20% is in the top ten. The sequencing used PBMCs, collected on the day of the yellow fever booster vaccination. Every receptor here comes from a man aged 18 to 29 who received the YFV17D yellow fever vaccine. The CDR3 runs from the conserved cysteine through the conserved F or W. D genes are given only for firm matches. Clone size is not always given. Where it is, it says once, few, many or a class for expanded clones.

TRBJ1-1 | many | NA | TRBV7-9 | TGTGCCAGCAGCTCAACAACGTTCATGAACACTGAAGCTTTCTTT | CASSSTTFMNTEAFF
TRBJ2-5 | few | NA | TRBV7-2 | TGTGCCAGCAGCCCAGACGTGGAGACCCAGTACTTC | CASSPDVETQYF
TRBJ2-1 | NA | TRBD2 | TRBV11-2 | TGTGCCAGCAGCTTAATCCGGGGGGGCATGGATGAGCAGTTCTTC | CASSLIRGGMDEQFF
TRBJ1-1 | NA | NA | TRBV5-1 | TGCGCCAGCAGCCGGGGACAGAACACTGAAGCTTTCTTT | CASSRGQNTEAFF
TRBJ1-1 | many | TRBD1 | TRBV18 | TGTGCCAGCTCACCGTCAGGGGGGTTCATTGAAGCTTTCTTT | CASSPSGGFIEAFF
TRBJ1-2 | many | NA | TRBV4-1 | TGCGCCAGCAGCCATCCTCCGGCAGGACGGAACTATGGCTACACCTTC | CASSHPPAGRNYGYTF
TRBJ1-3 | many | NA | TRBV20-1 | TGCAGTGCTGACCTCTGGAGTACTGGAAACACCATATATTTT | CSADLWSTGNTIYF
TRBJ2-1 | many | NA | TRBV29-1 | TGCAGCGCAGGGGGGGGGACAGGTCACAATGAGCAGTTCTTC | CSAGGGTGHNEQFF
TRBJ2-2 | many | NA | TRBV5-1 | TGCGCCAGCACCGGTCTTGGCGGGGCCGGGGAGCTGTTTTTT | CASTGLGGAGELFF
TRBJ2-3 | few | NA | TRBV5-4 | TGTGCCAGCACCCAAGCGGTGAGCACAGATACGCAGTATTTT | CASTQAVSTDTQYF
TRBJ1-5 | few | NA | TRBV3-1 | TGTGCCAGCAGCCAAGTTCACGGTAGCAATCAGCCCCAGCATTTT | CASSQVHGSNQPQHF
TRBJ2-1 | many | TRBD2 | TRBV7-8 | TGTGCCAGCAGCTACGAAAGGACTAGCGGGGGAGGTTACAATGAGCAGTTCTTC | CASSYERTSGGGYNEQFF
TRBJ2-3 | NA | NA | TRBV6-5 | TGTGCCAGCAGTATAGGCGTAATAGGTTCAGATACGCAGTATTTT | CASSIGVIGSDTQYF
TRBJ2-3 | many | NA | TRBV12-3/TRBV12-4 | TGTGCCAGCAGCCGCAACTCCGGGACACCGGCGACGCGGCAGTATTTT | CASSRNSGTPATRQYF
TRBJ2-3 | many | TRBD1 | TRBV7-9 | TGTGCCAGCAGCTTAGCCCGAGGACAGGGTGCAGATACGCAGTATTTT | CASSLARGQGADTQYF
TRBJ1-6 | many | NA | TRBV7-9 | TGTGCCAGCAGCTTAATGTCACCCCTCCACTTT | CASSLMSPLHF
TRBJ2-1 | NA | TRBD2 | TRBV28 | TGTGCCAGCAGAACTCCGGGGGGGCGATCGTATGAGCAGTTCTTC | CASRTPGGRSYEQFF
TRBJ1-1 | NA | NA | TRBV30 | TGTGCCTGGAACGTCAGATTGAACACTGAAGCTTTT | CAWNVRLNTEAF
TRBJ1-2 | many | NA | TRBV18 | TGTGCCAGCTCACCAGGGCAGGCAACCTATGGCTACACCTTC | CASSPGQATYGYTF
TRBJ2-5 | many | TRBD2 | TRBV20-1 | TGCAGTGCGATAGCGGGCCCCGGGGAGACCCAGTACTTC | CSAIAGPGETQYF
TRBJ1-3 | NA | NA | TRBV6-5 | TGTGCCAGCAGTCCCTCACTTGGAAACACCATATATTTT | CASSPSLGNTIYF
TRBJ2-5 | NA | TRBD1 | TRBV28 | TGTGCCAGCAGTGAACCGGGACAGGGGGACCAAGAGACCCAGTACTTC | CASSEPGQGDQETQYF
TRBJ1-2 | few | TRBD1 | TRBV4-3 | TGCGCCAGCAGCAATAGCCTCCGGGACAGGGGGCGTCGAGGCTACACCTTC | CASSNSLRDRGRRGYTF
TRBJ1-6 | few | NA | TRBV4-3 | TGCGCCAGCAGCCCGGACTTCTATAATTCACCCCTCCACTTT | CASSPDFYNSPLHF
TRBJ2-5 | many | TRBD2 | TRBV6-2/TRBV6-3 | TGTGCCAGCAGTCCTTCGGCGGGGGGCCGAGAGACCCAGTACTTC | CASSPSAGGRETQYF
TRBJ2-4 | many | NA | TRBV4-2 | TGTGCCAGCAGCCAAGATTCGGCAGGGGCCCTTTGGGGAAACATTCAGTACTTC | CASSQDSAGALWGNIQYF
TRBJ2-1 | many | TRBD2 | TRBV7-8 | TGTGCCAGCAACCTCTTATTAGCGGGGGTCCCCAATGAGCAGTTCTTC | CASNLLLAGVPNEQFF
TRBJ2-1 | NA | NA | TRBV5-4 | TGTGCCAGCAGCTTGGGTGCGGGGTACTACAATGAGCAGTTCTTC | CASSLGAGYYNEQFF
TRBJ1-2 | many | NA | TRBV5-4 | TGTGCCAGCAGCTTGTTCTGGGGAGGGGTCTATGGCTACACCTTC | CASSLFWGGVYGYTF
TRBJ2-2 | many | NA | TRBV5-5 | TGTGCCAGCAGCTCTCCCGTCCAGGGGCCGAACACCGGGGAGCTGTTTTTT | CASSSPVQGPNTGELFF
TRBJ2-1 | few | TRBD2 | TRBV28 | TGTGCCAGCGTAGGCGGGAGCTCCTACAATGAGCAGTTCTTC | CASVGGSSYNEQFF
TRBJ2-5 | few | NA | TRBV11-1 | TGTGCCAGCAGCTTAGACCGGGACTCGCAGTACTTC | CASSLDRDSQYF
TRBJ1-2 | few | NA | TRBV19 | TGTGCCAGTATTGGACAGATGAGGTCGGGCTACACCTTC | CASIGQMRSGYTF
TRBJ2-1 | many | NA | TRBV6-2/TRBV6-3 | TGTGCCAGCAGTTACTCGGTGAGAAGCGGTTCCTACAATGAGCAGTTCTTC | CASSYSVRSGSYNEQFF
TRBJ1-1 | NA | TRBD1 | TRBV12-3/TRBV12-4 | TGTGCCAGCAGACCGGGACAGCAGAACACTGAAGCTTTCTTT | CASRPGQQNTEAFF
TRBJ2-1 | many | TRBD2 | TRBV7-2 | TGTGCCAGCAGCTTAGTAGGACTAGCGGGGGCCGCCCCGTTCTTC | CASSLVGLAGAAPFF
TRBJ2-7 | many | NA | TRBV11-2 | TGTGCCAGCAGCTTCAACAGTTTTTCCTACGAGCAGTACTTC | CASSFNSFSYEQYF
TRBJ1-1 | NA | NA | TRBV7-3 | TGTGCCAGCAGCCCGCAACCTCAGGGAACTGAAGCTTTCTTT | CASSPQPQGTEAFF
TRBJ1-3 | many | NA | TRBV7-9 | TGTGCCAGCAGCTTGATGCAGACCGGAAACACCATATATTTT | CASSLMQTGNTIYF
TRBJ1-2 | NA | NA | TRBV30 | TGTGCCTGGAGTGTCGGGCCCTATGGCTACACCTTC | CAWSVGPYGYTF
TRBJ2-5 | many | NA | TRBV12-3/TRBV12-4 | TGTGCCAGCAGTTTAGCGAGCAGGCAAGAGACCCAGTACTTC | CASSLASRQETQYF
TRBJ1-3 | many | NA | TRBV7-2 | TGTGCCAGCAGCATGAGCAGGGATCTCTCTGGAAACACCATATATTTT | CASSMSRDLSGNTIYF
TRBJ1-2 | NA | NA | TRBV15 | TGTGCCACCAGCAGAGGGGCAGAACCGCGGGGTGGCTACACCTTC | CATSRGAEPRGGYTF
TRBJ1-3 | few | NA | TRBV10-3 | TGTGCCATCAGGGAGAGCTCTGGAAACACCATATATTTT | CAIRESSGNTIYF
TRBJ2-1 | NA | TRBD2 | TRBV29-1 | TGCAGCGTGCGGGGGGGGCCCTACAATGAGCAGTTCTTC | CSVRGGPYNEQFF
TRBJ2-5 | many | NA | TRBV5-1 | TGTGCCAGCAGCTTAGAGGGGGGAGAGACCCAGTACTTC | CASSLEGGETQYF
TRBJ2-7 | few | NA | TRBV7-2 | TGTGCCAGCGGGGCATGGGGGGAGCAGTACTTC | CASGAWGEQYF